The sample holds a few counts of the clone carrying this T cell receptor (beta chain). The antigen remains undetermined. TCRdb reprocessed the RT-PCR reads via MiXCR and lists one record per CDR3 protein. The sample holds around 790,000 distinct CDR3 sequences, 20% to 25% seen once. Trimming cost V 3 bases and J 1 base, with 14 bases left between them. Germline values: CDR1 MGHDK, CDR2 SYGVNS. The CDR3 is 16 amino acids. The data were taken from a study of response to subunit inactivated influenza vaccine. Study-wide findings and caveats: With each seasonal influenza vaccination, the authors suggested, few new T cells are recruited.

The specimen was PBMCs from blood, collected roughly 5 days after vaccination. The chain uses TRBV25-1 and TRBJ2-3; tentatively, D is TRBD2 (5 bases). The receptor comes from a man aged 50 or older who received an inactivated influenza vaccine. CDR3 bases: TGTGCCAGCAGTGACTCCGGGCGGGTCGGCACAGATACGCAGTATTTT. The encoded protein is CASSDSGRVGTDTQYF.